A single sample gave rise to the 6 T cell receptor beta chains below, sequenced in a study of T cells in Graves' hyperthyroidism and ophthalmopathy. Researchers amplified the TCR beta CDR3 regions from RNA transcripts. Primed by the HTBI set, a first-round RT-PCR was run on the TCR CDR3. TCRdb processed the multiplex PCR reads anew with MiXCR; each CDR3 protein has one entry. The sample shows about 530,000 distinct CDR3 sequences, 15% to 20% of them seen only once. Sequencing used blood. The receptors stem from a young woman with Graves' ophthalmopathy.

This clonotype was detected ten times or more. The chain couples TRBV10-3 to TRBJ2-1; 7 bases line up with TRBD2. CDR1 and CDR2 (germline): ENHRY, SYGVKD. The J segment lost 9 bases and the V segment lost 4 bases, leaving 9 bases of the junction unmatched. This CDR3 is built from 14 residues. CDR3 nucleotide sequence: TGTGCCATCAGTGGGACTAGGGGCCCCCCTGAGCAGTTCTTC. Its translation: CAISGTRGPPEQFF.

This chain connects TRBV29-1 to TRBJ2-1; D may be TRBD1 (5 bases). V was cut by 3 bases and J by 5 bases, with 14 bases left in between. Germline CDR1 is SQVTM and CDR2 is ANQGSEA. The CDR3 has 14 residues. The CDR3: CSVDGPSGHNEQFF. The CDR3, as DNA: TGCAGCGTTGACGGACCTTCAGGGCACAATGAGCAGTTCTTC.

This clonotype was seen only a few times. The genes are TRBV6-1 and TRBJ1-5; no reliable D call. CDR1 MNHNS and CDR2 SASEGT come from the germline V gene. This CDR3 comprises 12 residues. V was trimmed by 5 bases and J by 9 bases, leaving 11 bases between them. The CDR3 bases are TGTGCCAGCAGTATCTCCACTTGGCCCCAGCATTTT. Residues: CASSISTWPQHF.

The rearrangement joins TRBV20-1 to TRBJ2-7, with 12 bases that match TRBD2. The CDR3 loop spans 16 amino acids. CDR1 and CDR2 (germline): DFQATT, SNEGSKA (reference sequence). After removal of 0 bases from V and 5 bases from J, the junction contained 8 bases not matched to a gene. The CDR3, as DNA: TGCAGTGCTAGAGACCCGACTAGCGGGAGTTTCGACGAGCAGTACTTC. This sequence encodes CSARDPTSGSFDEQYF.

In this sample, this clonotype turned up many times. The genes are TRBV6-2 or TRBV6-3 and TRBJ1-2; no clear D. The CDR3 is made up of 12 amino acids. The ends were cut back, 5 bases at V and 4 bases at J, with 8 bases in the middle. Germline CDR1 and CDR2: MNHEY and SVGEGT. This CDR3 reads CASSQKVYGYTF. The CDR3 DNA sequence: TGTGCCAGCAGTCAGAAAGTCTATGGCTACACCTTC.

The chain links TRBV6-1 to TRBJ1-1; 10 bases are shared with TRBD1. CDR1 and CDR2 from the germline V gene are MNHNS and SASEGT. Losses at the gene ends were 7 bases for V and 0 bases for J; bases not matched to a gene: 5. CDR3 length: 15 amino acids. CDR3 amino acids: CASKDRGVMNTEAFF. CDR3 coding DNA: TGTGCCAGCAAGGACAGGGGGGTCATGAACACTGAAGCTTTCTTT.